The present entry profiles one T cell receptor beta chain with its context. The data belong to a study of blood T cell repertoires in COVID-19. Turning to the study itself: Acute and convalescent COVID-19 samples came from the United States, Italy and Spain.

Per the original data handling: Estimation of nucleated cell counts was performed using reference gene primer amplification. Sequenced by immunoSEQ multiplex PCR; TCRdb stores in-frame clones only, minus some. That table gives V, J and clone size, and the DNA gave D and trimming. The sample lists about 300,000 clones, over 85% occurring once. Seattle-derived patients entered the study during active infection and were followed longitudinally. The ends were cut back, 1 base at V and 7 bases at J, with 5 bases in the middle. The germline gives CDR1 SEHNR, CDR2 FQNEAQ (reference sequence). This CDR3 has 13 amino acids.

The sequenced material came from peripheral blood. V is TRBV7-9 and J is TRBJ1-6; D gene unclear. This TCR derives from a woman aged 30 to 39 with COVID-19, enrolled during active disease. The CDR3 sequence: CASSLDSNSPLHF. CDR3 DNA sequence: TGTGCCAGCAGCTTAGACTCGAATTCACCCCTCCACTTT. Full variable domain (missing parts from reference TRBV7-9 and TRBJ1-6): DTGVSQNPRHKITKRGQNVTFRCDPISEHNRLYWYRQTLGQGPEFLTYFQNEAQLEKSRLLSDRFSAERPKGSFSTLEIQRTEQGDSAMYLCASSLDSNSPLHFGNGTRLTVT.